Below, 16 T cell receptor beta chains from the same sample are listed, as sequenced in a study of type 1 regulatory T cells. MiXCR, run by TCRdb on the reads, gives a single entry per CDR3 protein. There are approximately 2,800 distinct CDR3 sequences in the sample; roughly 8% occur only once, and 5.5% to 7.5% lies in the top ten. Their specific antigens are unknown. Sequencing input: cultured T cells, either the whole culture or a sorted T cell fraction (not recorded which). These TCRs come from a human donor in good health.

By its share, this clonotype is medium-sized. This chain connects TRBV20-1 to TRBJ2-1; 8 bases agree with TRBD2. The length of the CDR3 is 13 residues. J lost 4 bases, V lost 6 bases, and 5 bases had no gene match. Germline lookup yields CDR1 DFQATT and CDR2 SNEGSKA (reference sequence). The CDR3 loop is CSASGLGYNEQFF. For the CDR3, the DNA is TGCAGTGCCTCGGGACTAGGGTACAATGAGCAGTTCTTC.

This clonotype was counted many times. The rearrangement uses TRBV5-1 and TRBJ2-1, with 8 nucleotides matching TRBD2. The germline gives CDR1 SGHRS, CDR2 YFSETQ. With V trimmed by 3 bases and J by 8 bases, 19 bases remained unmatched. This CDR3 comprises 18 residues. Here the CDR3 reads CASSSGDGGRPRVDEQFF. The CDR3 coding sequence is TGCGCCAGCAGCTCTGGAGATGGCGGGAGGCCACGGGTGGATGAGCAGTTCTTC.

This clonotype is medium-sized within its sample. This CDR3 reads CASSQDRKETQYF. As DNA, the CDR3 is TGCGCCAGCAGCCAAGACAGAAAAGAGACCCAGTACTTC. The J gene is TRBJ2-5, the V gene TRBV4-3, with unresolved D. The CDR3 extends over 13 amino acids. The germline V gene has CDR1 LGHNA and CDR2 YSLEER. The V and J ends lost 0 bases and 3 bases respectively, with 5 bases between them.

By proportion, this clonotype is medium-sized. The chain carries TRBV5-1 and TRBJ2-1; TRBD2 agrees at 12 bases. Germline CDR1 reads SGHRS; CDR2 reads YFSETQ. The CDR3 loop spans 15 amino acids. J gave up 8 bases and V 4 bases, and 7 bases lay outside the gene matches. The DNA of the CDR3 is TGCGCCAGCAGCCAAAAGACTAGCGGGAGCGATGAGCAGTTCTTC. It encodes CASSQKTSGSDEQFF.

A remark on this clonotype: At one end the junction does not follow the germline gene, possibly because of a read error. V gene TRBV10-3 combines with J gene TRBJ2-3, with 7 bases matching TRBD2. Germline V gene lookup returns CDR1 ENHRY and CDR2 SYGVKD. This CDR3 is built from 16 residues. CDR3 protein: CTITSGLTGSSGTQYF. DNA of the CDR3: TGTACCATCACCTCGGGACTAACGGGAAGTAGCGGTACGCAGTATTTT.

By share, this clonotype counts as medium-sized (0.01 to 0.1%). This chain links TRBV24-1 with TRBJ2-5; no reliable D call. There are 14 residues in the CDR3. V was clipped by 4 bases and J by 4 bases, with 12 bases between them. CDR1 is KGHDR and CDR2 is SFDVKD in the germline V gene. Written as DNA, the CDR3 is TGTGCCACCAGTGAGCGGACGGTGGGAGAGACCCAGTACTTC. It codes for CATSERTVGETQYF.

Judged by abundance, this clonotype is medium-sized. As DNA, the CDR3 is TGTGCCACCAATTCGGATCCCTACAATGAGCAGTTCTTC. Translation: CATNSDPYNEQFF. This chain connects TRBV24-1 to TRBJ2-1, with D uncertain. Per the germline V gene, CDR1 is KGHDR and CDR2 is SFDVKD. The CDR3 spans 13 residues. The V and J ends lost 8 bases and 2 bases respectively, with 9 bases between them.

This clonotype is termed medium-sized. This rearrangement joins TRBV5-5 to TRBJ1-5, with D uncertain. The germline V gene encodes CDR1 SGHKS and CDR2 YYEKEE (reference sequence). V shed 1 base and J shed 1 base, with 9 bases lying between them. The CDR3 runs 15 residues. The CDR3 sequence is CASSLRTGSNQPQHF. The DNA of the CDR3 is TGTGCCAGCAGCTTGAGAACGGGGAGCAATCAGCCCCAGCATTTT.

Judged by abundance, this clonotype is medium-sized. The rearrangement links TRBV20-1 to TRBJ1-2, with 12 positions matching TRBD1. V gave up 3 bases and J gave up 7 bases; unmatched junction bases: 9. The CDR3 contains 15 residues. Germline CDR1 and CDR2: DFQATT and SNEGSKA (reference sequence). The DNA for the CDR3 is TGCAGTGCTAGCGCCTACGGGACAGGGGGCGCTGGCTACACCTTC. Its protein is CSASAYGTGGAGYTF.

This clonotype rates as medium-sized. The gene calls are TRBV11-2 and TRBJ2-3; D not certain. Germline loops: CDR1 SGHAT, CDR2 FQNNGV. The CDR3 length is 12 residues. V lost 5 bases and J 7 bases, leaving 10 bases between the germline ends. In DNA form, the CDR3 reads TGTGCCAGCAGCCATGAAGCGTATACGCAGTATTTT. Protein sequence: CASSHEAYTQYF.

This clonotype is labeled medium-sized (0.01 to 0.1%). The chain uses TRBV5-4 and TRBJ2-1; either TRBD1 or TRBD2 may fit D (5 bases each). There are 17 residues in the CDR3. Trimming cost V 4 bases and J 6 bases, with 23 bases left between them. Germline V lookup: CDR1 SGHNT, CDR2 YYREEE (reference sequence). The CDR3 reads CASSPLPGIRGPNEQFF. In DNA, the CDR3 is TGTGCCAGCAGCCCCCTCCCCGGAATTAGGGGACCCAATGAGCAGTTCTTC.

This clonotype is medium-sized (0.01 to 0.1%). The V and J genes are TRBV19 and TRBJ2-1; 10 positions agree with TRBD1. The CDR3 is made up of 14 amino acids. Unmatched junction bases numbered 1, after V lost 3 bases and J lost 5 bases. Germline lookup yields CDR1 LNHDA and CDR2 SQIVND (reference sequence). For the CDR3, the DNA is TGTGCCAGTAGTATGACAGGGGGCAACAATGAGCAGTTCTTC. This gives the protein CASSMTGGNNEQFF.

Comment on this clonotype: Being one base from a much bigger clone, this may be a read error. The genes are TRBV5-4 and TRBJ1-1, with 7 bases fitting TRBD1. The germline gives CDR1 SGHNT, CDR2 YYREEE (reference sequence). The CDR3 consists of 15 residues. The CDR3 coding sequence is TGTGCCAGCAGCTCTGGACAGGCCGGGGACACTGAAGCTTACTTT. It specifies CASSSGQAGDTEAYF.

Points on this clonotype: A much larger clone is a single base away; this may be a read error. Written as DNA, the CDR3 is TGTGCCAGTACCCCCACCAGGAGGCCCCAGCATTTT. Protein sequence: CASTPTRRPQHF. This rearrangement joins TRBV19 to TRBJ1-5; D gene unclear. The V gene's germline CDR1 is LNHDA and CDR2 SQIVND (reference sequence). The CDR3 contains 12 residues. Trimming removed 7 bases at V and 9 bases at J, with 13 bases between. Together with reference TRBV19 and TRBJ1-5, the CDR3 gives the full variable domain: DGGITQSPKYLFRKEGQNVTLSCEQNLNHDAMYWYRQDPGQGLRLIYYSQIVNDFQKGDIAEGYSVSREKKESFPLTVTSAQKNPTAFYLCASTPTRRPQHFGDGTRLSIL.

For this clonotype: The junction shows a germline mismatch at one end, possibly a read error. This sequence joins TRBV5-1 and TRBJ2-1; no firm D call. Germline V gives CDR1 SGHRS, CDR2 YFSETQ. The CDR3 loop spans 13 amino acids. The CDR3 sequence is CANSMAELNEQFF. For the CDR3, the DNA is TGCGCCAACAGCATGGCCGAGCTCAATGAGCAGTTCTTC.

By frequency in the sample, this clonotype is medium-sized. This chain uses TRBV15 with TRBJ1-5; D unclear. This CDR3 is 15 amino acids long. Germline V gene data show CDR1 as LNHNV and CDR2 as YYDKDF (reference sequence). Trimming left V 0 bases short and J 9 bases short, with 15 bases between. This CDR3 is CATSRDVALVGPQHF. The CDR3 DNA sequence: TGTGCCACCAGCAGAGATGTGGCCCTCGTGGGGCCCCAGCATTTT.